The rows below give T cell receptor beta chains drawn from one sample of a study of beta chain features in type 1 diabetes. Data came from immunoSEQ multiplex PCR; TCRdb stores just in-frame clones and leaves some out. The sample yields 250,000 to 300,000 clones, about 8% seen once. The sample was central memory CD4+ T cells from blood. These receptors all come from a woman aged 18-29 years in good health. CDR3s include the opening cysteine and the closing phenylalanine or tryptophan. Fields, in order: CDR3 length, V gene, D gene, J gene, clone size, CDR3 DNA, CDR3 protein. A D gene is named only where the DNA matches it firmly. Clone sizes are given selectively: once, few, many, or a class where the clone is expanded.

length: 11; V: TRBV20-1; D: .; J: TRBJ2-1; size: few; DNA: TGCAGTGCTAGAGCCTACAATGAGCAGTTCTTC; CDR3: CSARAYNEQFF
length: 14; V: TRBV7-3; D: .; J: TRBJ2-7; size: .; DNA: TGTGCCAGCAGCTTAGACCCCTCCATATACGAGCAGTACTTC; CDR3: CASSLDPSIYEQYF
length: 13; V: TRBV27; D: .; J: TRBJ2-3; size: few; DNA: TGTGCCAGCAGTTTATTTAACACAGATACGCAGTATTTT; CDR3: CASSLFNTDTQYF
length: 16; V: TRBV7-2; D: .; J: TRBJ2-6; size: .; DNA: TGTGCCAGCAGCTCACAAGGGGTCTCTGGGGCCAACGTCCTGACTTTC; CDR3: CASSSQGVSGANVLTF
length: 16; V: TRBV19; D: TRBD1; J: TRBJ2-7; size: .; DNA: TGTGCCAGTAGTATCGGCTCCGGGACAGAGTCCTACGAGCAGTACTTC; CDR3: CASSIGSGTESYEQYF
length: 18; V: TRBV4-3; D: TRBD2; J: TRBJ2-3; size: .; DNA: TGCGCCAGCAGCCAAGTCGCCGCGGGGGGCTATAGCACAGATACGCAGTATTTT; CDR3: CASSQVAAGGYSTDTQYF
length: 15; V: TRBV2; D: TRBD1; J: TRBJ1-5; size: few; DNA: TGTGCCAGCAGTCGGACAGGGCGCACAGGTCAGCCCCAGCATTTT; CDR3: CASSRTGRTGQPQHF
length: 13; V: TRBV19; D: .; J: TRBJ1-3; size: many; DNA: TGTGCCAGTAGTCAGTTCTCTGGAAACACCATATATTTT; CDR3: CASSQFSGNTIYF
length: 15; V: TRBV7-2; D: .; J: TRBJ2-2; size: .; DNA: TGTGCCAGCAGCTTATACGGGGCGGAAACCGGGGAGCTGTTTTTT; CDR3: CASSLYGAETGELFF
length: 16; V: TRBV7-3; D: .; J: TRBJ2-1; size: many; DNA: TGTGCCAGCAGCTTTTCAGGGCGGGGCTCCTACAATGAGCAGTTCTTC; CDR3: CASSFSGRGSYNEQFF